These 20 T cell receptor beta chains share one sample of origin, sequenced in a study of regulatory dendritic cells for organ transplantation. Using immunoSEQ multiplex PCR, the repertoire was profiled, and TCRdb retains in-frame clones only, with some absent. This sample has around 30,000 clones, with approximately 82% found just once. Sequencing was done on a sample of naive CD8+ T cells from blood. Subset described: CD45RA+ naive T cells. The receptors stem from a human donor in good health.

This clone was recorded once. CDR3 residues: CASSQLRGSADTQYF. In DNA form, the CDR3 reads TGCGCCAGCAGCCAACTCAGGGGTTCCGCAGATACGCAGTATTTT. The genes are TRBV4-3 and TRBJ2-3; maybe TRBD1 (6 bases). The CDR3 spans 15 residues. Germline CDR1 is LGHNA and CDR2 is YSLEER. V was pared by 2 bases and J by 4 bases, with 13 bases between.

The V gene is TRBV4-3, the J gene TRBJ1-3; 11 bases are a match to TRBD1. CDR1 and CDR2 from the germline V gene are LGHNA and YSLEER. This CDR3 comprises 18 residues. V was clipped by 4 bases and J by 2 bases; unmatched bases: 10. CDR3 loop: CASSPGTGGLIAGNTIYF. In nucleotides, the CDR3 is TGCGCCAGCAGCCCCGGGACAGGGGGTCTTATAGCTGGAAACACCATATATTTT.

V and J are TRBV6-5 and TRBJ2-1; D may be TRBD1 (8 bases). CDR3 length: 14 amino acids. Germline CDR1 MNHEY, CDR2 SVGAGI. Trimming removed 5 bases at V and 6 bases at J, with 14 bases between. This chain's CDR3 is CASSPNRGGNEQFF. The CDR3, as DNA: TGTGCCAGCAGTCCCAACAGGGGGGGCAATGAGCAGTTCTTC.

This clone appeared a single time. The chain uses TRBV12-5 and TRBJ1-4; 10 nucleotides match TRBD1. Germline CDR1 and CDR2: LGHNT and FRNRAP. The trim removed 3 bases at V and 7 bases at J, leaving 8 bases unmatched. This CDR3 region has 16 residues. This chain's CDR3 is CASGFSAGTGVEKLFF. CDR3 sequence (DNA): TGTGCTAGTGGTTTTAGCGCCGGGACAGGGGTTGAAAAACTGTTTTTT.

The chain is built from TRBV5-8 and TRBJ1-5, with 9 bases lining up with TRBD1. Germline V gives CDR1 SGHTS, CDR2 YDEGEE. J gave up 4 bases and V 2 bases, and 7 bases lay outside the gene matches. The CDR3 sequence is 16 residues long. The CDR3, as DNA: TGTGCCAGCAGCTTACTTGGTGGACAGGGGAATCAGCCCCAGCATTTT. This encodes CASSLLGGQGNQPQHF.

The J gene is TRBJ2-3, the V gene TRBV6-1; 10 bases agree with TRBD2. This CDR3 has 17 residues. The J segment lost 3 bases and the V segment lost 4 bases, leaving 10 bases of the junction unmatched. The germline V gene has CDR1 MNHNS and CDR2 SASEGT. In nucleotides, the CDR3 is TGTGCCAGCAGTGCAGAAAGCGGGGGGGCCGGGACAGATACGCAGTATTTT. Amino acid sequence: CASSAESGGAGTDTQYF.

The chain recombines TRBV9 with TRBJ2-1; D possibly corresponds to TRBD1 (7 bases). V lost 0 bases to trimming and J lost 8 bases, with 15 bases between them. This CDR3 spans 15 amino acids. CDR1 is SGDLS, CDR2 YYNGEE, per germline. CDR3: CASSVASGGWDEQFF. CDR3 DNA sequence: TGTGCCAGCAGCGTAGCTTCAGGGGGGTGGGATGAGCAGTTCTTC.

The chain recombines TRBV4-2 with TRBJ2-5; perhaps TRBD2 as D (5 bases). This CDR3 region has 14 residues. V was shortened by 3 bases and J by 5 bases, with 13 bases between the two germline ends. Germline V gene sequence: CDR1 LGHNA, CDR2 YNFKEQ. CDR3 in amino acids: CASSHGDSWETQYF. The CDR3 DNA reads TGTGCCAGCAGCCACGGGGATAGTTGGGAGACCCAGTACTTC.

The rearrangement joins TRBV9 to TRBJ2-7; 8 positions match TRBD2. CDR3 length: 15 amino acids. Germline loops: CDR1 SGDLS, CDR2 YYNGEE. J was trimmed by 6 bases and V by 0 bases; bases with no gene match: 8. Written as DNA, the CDR3 is TGTGCCAGCAGCGTAGGCGGGGGGAGCAGAGGCGAGCAGTACTTC. This codes for CASSVGGGSRGEQYF.

The V gene is TRBV19, the J gene TRBJ1-2, with 9 nucleotides matching TRBD1. The CDR3 runs 12 residues. Germline V lookup: CDR1 LNHDA, CDR2 SQIVND (reference sequence). J was trimmed by 4 bases and V by 11 bases; bases with no gene match: 5. The CDR3: CAATTGGYGYTF. In nucleotides, the CDR3 is TGTGCCGCTACGACAGGGGGCTATGGCTACACCTTC.

The chain combines TRBV27 with TRBJ1-1, with 9 bases lining up with TRBD1. The CDR3 loop spans 16 amino acids. Germline V lookup: CDR1 MNHEY, CDR2 SMNVEV (reference sequence). V was clipped by 2 bases and J by 7 bases; unmatched bases: 11. The CDR3 spells CASSLLDRGFQGEAFF. CDR3 coding DNA: TGTGCCAGCAGTTTACTGGACAGGGGTTTTCAAGGTGAAGCTTTCTTT.

The chain has TRBV5-1 and TRBJ1-1; the D is unclear. Trimming stripped 0 bases from V and 0 bases from J, with 15 bases between. Germline loops: CDR1 SGHRS, CDR2 YFSETQ. This CDR3 spans 17 amino acids. CDR3 loop: CASSLGGSQYLNTEAFF. In DNA form, the CDR3 reads TGCGCCAGCAGCTTGGGAGGGAGCCAATACCTGAACACTGAAGCTTTCTTT.

This sequence joins TRBV11-2 and TRBJ2-7; 8 bases are shared with TRBD2. The V gene end was trimmed by 5 bases and the J gene end by 6 bases; junction bases not matched to a gene: 3. This CDR3 is built from 12 residues. Germline loops: CDR1 SGHAT, CDR2 FQNNGV. As DNA, the CDR3 is TGTGCCAGCAGCCCGGGAGGGGGCGAGCAGTACTTC. Encoded protein: CASSPGGGEQYF.

V gene TRBV19 combines with J gene TRBJ2-2; 10 bases line up with TRBD1. V dropped 6 bases and J dropped 1; count of bases not matched to a gene: 2. Germline lookup yields CDR1 LNHDA and CDR2 SQIVND (reference sequence). The CDR3 covers 15 residues. As DNA, the CDR3 is TGTGCCAGTAGGAGGGACAGGGGGAACACCGGGGAGCTGTTTTTT. It encodes CASRRDRGNTGELFF.

The chain combines TRBV7-2 with TRBJ2-5; D perhaps matches TRBD2 (6 bases). CDR1 and CDR2 from the germline V gene are SGHTA and FQGNSA. Between the trimmed V and J ends, which lost 7 bases and 0 bases, there was a span of 15 bases. The CDR3 spans 15 residues. The CDR3 protein is CASTLYAGYQETQYF. The CDR3 DNA is TGTGCCAGCACTTTATATGCGGGATACCAAGAGACCCAGTACTTC.

V usage is TRBV4-3 and J usage is TRBJ1-3, with TRBD1 identical over 10 bases. This CDR3 has 17 amino acids. Germline V CDR1 and CDR2: LGHNA, YSLEER. V lost 2 bases to trimming and J lost 2 bases; unmatched junction nucleotides: 6. CDR3 loop: CASSQTRGTGAGNTIYF. The CDR3 DNA reads as TGCGCCAGCAGCCAAACACGAGGGACAGGGGCTGGAAACACCATATATTTT.

This chain uses TRBV4-1 with TRBJ2-7, with a possible D match to TRBD1 (6 bases). V was trimmed by 3 bases and J by 4 bases, leaving 7 bases between them. Germline CDR1 reads MGHRA; CDR2 reads YSYEKL. CDR3 length: 12 amino acids. Here the CDR3 reads CASSHQGYEQYF. The CDR3 nucleotides read TGCGCCAGCAGCCATCAGGGGTACGAGCAGTACTTC.

The V and J genes are TRBV7-3 and TRBJ2-3, with D possibly TRBD1 on 6 matching bases. The CDR3 sequence is 16 residues long. Germline values: CDR1 SGHTA, CDR2 FQGTGA. V was pared by 4 bases and J by 0 bases, with 14 bases between. The CDR3 loop is CASSSTGTYSTDTQYF. The CDR3, as DNA: TGTGCCAGCAGCTCCACCGGGACATACAGCACAGATACGCAGTATTTT.

This clone was observed a single time. The V gene is TRBV7-9, the J gene TRBJ2-2, with D perhaps matching TRBD1 (7 bases). V lost 5 bases and J lost 6, with 19 bases in between. Germline assignment: CDR1 SEHNR and CDR2 FQNEAQ (reference sequence). There are 16 residues in the CDR3. CDR3: CASSLRRQGGSGELFF. Here the CDR3 DNA reads TGTGCCAGCAGCCTGAGGAGACAGGGAGGATCCGGGGAGCTGTTTTTT.

The chain combines TRBV15 with TRBJ2-2, with unresolved D. CDR1 is LNHNV, CDR2 YYDKDF, per germline (reference sequence). This CDR3 spans 16 amino acids. V lost 5 bases to trimming and J lost 0 bases, with 13 bases between them. DNA of the CDR3: TGTGCCACCAGCCTCCTACGCCCACCGAACACCGGGGAGCTGTTTTTT. Protein: CATSLLRPPNTGELFF.